This T cell receptor beta chain was identified during a study of spatial heterogeneity in lung cancer. Whole-study context: Sequencing consistently turned up more beta-chain sequences than alpha-chain sequences.

Time point meaning: sample taken at primary tumor resection. Sequencing covered unsorted whole RNA taken from tumor, nontumor lung or frozen PBMC. TCRdb itself ran the 5' RACE reads through MiXCR, one entry per CDR3 protein. Counted here are 39,000 or so distinct CDR3 sequences, 7.5% occurring once; the ten biggest clones make up under 30%. This clonotype was counted at least ten times. The sample was PBMCs, taken at surgery. The TCR sequence derives from a male donor with early-stage non-small cell lung cancer.

The CDR3 loop is CASSYSWHLSYNEQFF. Written as DNA, the CDR3 is TGTGCCAGCAGTTACAGTTGGCACCTCTCCTACAATGAGCAGTTCTTC. This chain links TRBV6-2 or TRBV6-3 with TRBJ2-1; D call uncertain. V lost 2 bases and J 0 bases, leaving 11 bases between the germline ends. The CDR3 extends over 16 amino acids. The germline gives CDR1 MNHEY, CDR2 SVGEGT.